The TCR beta chain described here comes from a study of blood T cell repertoires in COVID-19. Overall study context: T cells, B-cell-depleted T cells, or PBMCs supplied cDNA or gDNA.

V lost 0 bases, J lost 7 bases, and 9 bases lay in between. Germline CDR1 and CDR2: LNHDA and SQIVND (reference sequence). The CDR3 runs to 14 residues. The protocol was immunoSEQ multiplex PCR, while the TCRdb copy is restricted to in-frame clones and leaves out a portion. This table holds about 120,000 clones, around 76% found once. The sequence was obtained from a man aged 70 or older with acute or convalescent COVID-19. The sample comprised peripheral blood. The rearrangement uses TRBV19 and TRBJ2-2, with D possibly being TRBD1 (5 bases). The CDR3 DNA reads TGTGCCAGTAGTATAGATCAGGGTAGCGGGGAGCTGTTTTTT. It encodes CASSIDQGSGELFF.